These T cell receptor beta chains were read from a single sample in a study of T-cell memory formation after mild COVID-19. Each CDR3 protein gets one entry after TCRdb re-called the 5' RACE reads with MiXCR. The sample has 350,000 or so distinct CDR3 sequences; 13% are singletons. The sample taken for sequencing was PBMCs or a T cell subset sorted from them (not recorded which). Every receptor here comes from a man younger than 35 who had mild COVID-19 (a few samples of this study predate the infection). Cell type and time point are not known. Both conserved end residues are part of each CDR3. The D gene is left open where the match is weak. Not all rows give a size; the values are once, few, many and, for expanded clones, a class.

clone_size	j_call	d_call	v_call	cdr3_nt	cdr3_aa
-	TRBJ2-7	-	TRBV3-1	TGTGCCAGCAGCCTAAACGGGGACGGCGAGCAGTACTTC	CASSLNGDGEQYF
-	TRBJ2-5	-	TRBV24-1	TGTGCCACCAGTGATTTCCGGGACTTAGGGGAGACCCAGTACTTC	CATSDFRDLGETQYF
-	TRBJ1-2	-	TRBV6-1	TGTGCCAGCAGGGCCGGACAGTACTATGGCTACACCTTC	CASRAGQYYGYTF
many	TRBJ2-2	-	TRBV4-3	TGCGCCAGCAGCCATCCGCCGAACACCGGGGAGCTGTTTTTT	CASSHPPNTGELFF
-	TRBJ2-3	-	TRBV13	TGTGCCAGCAGCTTAGGCCTCGGTACCACCGATCTGGGTACGCAGTATTTT	CASSLGLGTTDLGTQYF
once	TRBJ1-1	-	TRBV6-2/TRBV6-3	TGTGCCTGCACAAAAGGTTGGATGAACACTGAAGCTTTCTTT	CACTKGWMNTEAFF
few	TRBJ1-2	-	TRBV7-9	TGTGCCAGCAGTTTCTCGAAGGGAGAAGGCTATGGCTACACCTTC	CASSFSKGEGYGYTF
-	TRBJ1-2	-	TRBV27	TGTGCCAGCAGTTCCGATGTGAACTATGGCTACACCTTC	CASSSDVNYGYTF
many	TRBJ1-1	TRBD1	TRBV12-3/TRBV12-4	TGTGCCAGCAGCTTACAGGGGGCGCGCACTGAAGCTTTCTTT	CASSLQGARTEAFF
many	TRBJ2-3	TRBD2	TRBV4-2	TGTGCCAGCAGACTAGCGGGGGGGCCCGGCACAGATACGCAGTATTTT	CASRLAGGPGTDTQYF
-	TRBJ1-4	-	TRBV28	TGTGCCAGCAGTTTATACCGGGGAAGGGTTGAAAAACTGTTTTTT	CASSLYRGRVEKLFF
-	TRBJ2-3	-	TRBV29-1	TGCAGCGTTGAAGACTCCCGCCCTCATGCGCAGTATTTT	CSVEDSRPHAQYF
few	TRBJ2-4	-	TRBV5-1	TGCGCCAGCAGCGCAACCGGGCAGGTCGAAAACATTCAGTACTTC	CASSATGQVENIQYF
many	TRBJ2-3	TRBD2	TRBV10-3	TGTGCCATCAGCGATTCCGTAGCCTGGGGGGGGGACGCAGATACGCAGTATTTT	CAISDSVAWGGDADTQYF
few	TRBJ2-7	TRBD1	TRBV6-5	TGTGCCAGCAGTCGGGACAGAGCTATGAGGGACGAGCAGTACTTC	CASSRDRAMRDEQYF
-	TRBJ2-1	TRBD1	TRBV4-3	TGCGCCAGCAGCCAAGATCGGACAGGGAATGAGCAGTTCTTC	CASSQDRTGNEQFF
-	TRBJ2-3	-	TRBV14	TGTGCCAGCAGCCAAGGACTACTCCGTACAGATACGCAGTATTTT	CASSQGLLRTDTQYF
few	TRBJ2-1	TRBD2	TRBV4-2	TGTGCCAGCAGCCGTAGCGGGGGGGTTTTGGATGAGCAGTTCTTC	CASSRSGGVLDEQFF
few	TRBJ2-3	-	TRBV10-3	TGTGCCATCAGCGGGGTCGCAGATACGCAGTATTTT	CAISGVADTQYF
-	TRBJ2-4	TRBD1	TRBV7-3	TGTGCCAGCAGCTCGGGACAGGGGTACATTCAGTACTTC	CASSSGQGYIQYF
-	TRBJ2-1	-	TRBV6-2/TRBV6-3	TGTGCCAGCAGTTACTGGGGACTGACGAATGAGCAGTTCTTC	CASSYWGLTNEQFF
-	TRBJ1-6	-	TRBV15	TGTGCCACCAGCAGATCTCACCCGTCCGGGGTCGGCTCACCCCTCCACTTT	CATSRSHPSGVGSPLHF
-	TRBJ2-7	-	TRBV14	TGTGCCAGCACCACCTACCAGGGGACCGAGCAGTACTTC	CASTTYQGTEQYF
-	TRBJ2-5	-	TRBV12-5	TGTGCTAGTGGTACTAACTACCAAGAGACCCAGTACTTC	CASGTNYQETQYF
-	TRBJ1-6	-	TRBV20-1	TGCAGTGCTCTGACAGAATTTAATTCACCCCTCCACTTT	CSALTEFNSPLHF
few	TRBJ2-7	TRBD1	TRBV18	TGTGCCAGCTCGGGACAGATAGGCAGTCAGTACTTC	CASSGQIGSQYF